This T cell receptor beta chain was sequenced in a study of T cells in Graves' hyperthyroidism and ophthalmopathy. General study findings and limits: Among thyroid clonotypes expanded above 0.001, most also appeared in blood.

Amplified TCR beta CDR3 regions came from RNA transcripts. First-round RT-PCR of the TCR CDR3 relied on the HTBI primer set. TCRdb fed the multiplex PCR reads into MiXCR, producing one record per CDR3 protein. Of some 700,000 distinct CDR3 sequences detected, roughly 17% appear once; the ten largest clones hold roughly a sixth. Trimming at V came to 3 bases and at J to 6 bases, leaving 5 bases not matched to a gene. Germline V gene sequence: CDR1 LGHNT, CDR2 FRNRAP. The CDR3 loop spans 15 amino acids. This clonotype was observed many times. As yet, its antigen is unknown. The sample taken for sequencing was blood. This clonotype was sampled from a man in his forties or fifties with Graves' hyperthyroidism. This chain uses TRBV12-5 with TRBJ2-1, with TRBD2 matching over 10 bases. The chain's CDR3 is CASGLAGGALNEQFF. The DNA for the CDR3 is TGTGCTAGTGGTTTAGCGGGAGGGGCTCTCAATGAGCAGTTCTTC.